This is a list of T cell receptor beta chains from one sample in a study of blood T cell repertoires in COVID-19. TCRdb's copy holds only in-frame clones and misses some; the assay was immunoSEQ multiplex PCR. Of 100,000 to 150,000 clones in the sample, less than 75% were seen once. Source material: peripheral blood. The receptors were sampled from a human donor with acute or convalescent COVID-19. The donor label of this sample is uncertain. CDR3s include the opening cysteine and the closing phenylalanine or tryptophan. Fields, in order: V gene, D gene, clone size, J gene, CDR3 DNA, CDR3 protein. The D gene is left open where the match is weak. Clone size appears in some rows only: once, few, many, or a class for an expanded clone.

TRBV4-1	TRBD2	once	TRBJ2-5	TGCGCCAGCAGCCAAGTTGTTAGCGGGGGGCGGGAGACCCAGTACTTC	CASSQVVSGGRETQYF
TRBV4-2	.	.	TRBJ1-1	TGTGCCAGCAGCCGGAACAGGGTAGGGGACACTGAAGCTTTCTTT	CASSRNRVGDTEAFF
TRBV5-1	.	.	TRBJ2-1	TGCGCCAGCAACCCATTCGGGCAGGGGAACAATGAGCAGTTCTTC	CASNPFGQGNNEQFF
TRBV5-1	TRBD1	.	TRBJ2-5	TGCGCCAGCAGCCCAGGGGGCCCCGGGGAGACCCAGTACTTC	CASSPGGPGETQYF
TRBV6-2/TRBV6-3	TRBD1	.	TRBJ1-2	TGTGCCAGCAGCTCGACAGGGGACCGGAGGGGGTATGGCTACACCTTC	CASSSTGDRRGYGYTF
TRBV9	.	.	TRBJ1-2	TGTGCCAGCAGCTCAGGGGATAGTGGCTACACCTTC	CASSSGDSGYTF
TRBV7-2	.	.	TRBJ1-4	TGTGCCAGCAGCCCCCCCCGGGCAGGGGTTGCTGAAAAACTGTTTTTT	CASSPPRAGVAEKLFF
TRBV7-2	.	.	TRBJ1-2	TGTGCCAGCAGCTTAGGGCAGGGGTCAAACTATGGCTACACCTTC	CASSLGQGSNYGYTF
TRBV5-5	TRBD1	.	TRBJ2-3	TGTGCCAGCAGCTTGACAGGGGGCGCAGATACGCAGTATTTT	CASSLTGGADTQYF
TRBV2	TRBD2	.	TRBJ2-5	TGTGCCAGCAGTGCCCCAGCGGGGGGACAAGAGACCCAGTACTTC	CASSAPAGGQETQYF
TRBV30	TRBD2	once	TRBJ2-3	TGTGCCTCCCGACTAGCGGGGGGCACAGATACGCAGTATTTT	CASRLAGGTDTQYF
TRBV6-1	TRBD1	.	TRBJ1-5	TGTGCCAGCAGCGAGACAGGGCAGGTGAGGCCCCAGCATTTT	CASSETGQVRPQHF
TRBV6-5	TRBD2	.	TRBJ2-1	TGTGCCAGCAGTTACAGTCTAGCGGGGGGGCCGAGGGAGCAGTTCTTC	CASSYSLAGGPREQFF
TRBV9	TRBD1	.	TRBJ2-2	TGTGCCAGCAGCGATACAGGGGTGGGCACCGGGGAGCTGTTTTTT	CASSDTGVGTGELFF
TRBV18	TRBD1	.	TRBJ1-4	TGTGCCAGCTCACCCCCGGACAGGGGGCGTGAAAAACTGTTTTTT	CASSPPDRGREKLFF
TRBV20-1	TRBD1	many	TRBJ2-1	TGCAGTGCTAGTCGGGACAGGGGGATTCTCAATGAGCAGTTCTTC	CSASRDRGILNEQFF
TRBV15	.	.	TRBJ1-3	TGTGCCACCAGCAGAGATCGACGTTTCTGGACTGCAGACTCTGGAAACACCATATATTTT	CATSRDRRFWTADSGNTIYF
TRBV7-6	.	few	TRBJ1-2	TGTGCCAGCAGCTTAGACACCTTGGGTTCTAGTGGCTACACCTTC	CASSLDTLGSSGYTF
TRBV7-9	.	.	TRBJ1-3	TGTGCCAGCAGTCGCATGAGTGGAAACACCATATATTTT	CASSRMSGNTIYF
TRBV4-1	TRBD1	.	TRBJ1-2	TGCGCCAGCAGCCAAGCCTGGACAGGGGGCGGCTACACCTTC	CASSQAWTGGGYTF
TRBV6-1	.	few	TRBJ1-1	TGTGCCAGCAGTGAAAGCATGAACACTGAAGCTTTCTTT	CASSESMNTEAFF
TRBV5-1	.	once	TRBJ1-1	TGCGCCAGCAGCACCTACCAAACAGGTAACACTGAAGCTTTCTTT	CASSTYQTGNTEAFF
TRBV11-2	TRBD1	.	TRBJ2-5	TGTGCCAGCAGCTCAGGGACAGGGCCAGGGGAGACCCAGTACTTC	CASSSGTGPGETQYF
TRBV5-1	.	.	TRBJ1-4	TGCGCCAGCAGCTTGCGGCAGAGAGGTGAAAAACTGTTTTTT	CASSLRQRGEKLFF
TRBV6-5	TRBD1	.	TRBJ2-1	TGTGCCAGCAGCAAAGGGACAGGGTCCTTCAATGAGCAGTTCTTC	CASSKGTGSFNEQFF
TRBV27	TRBD1	.	TRBJ1-6	TGTGCCAGCAGTGCTGACAGGGCGAATTCACCCCTCCACTTT	CASSADRANSPLHF
TRBV5-1	.	.	TRBJ2-2	TGCGCCAGCAGCTCACTAGCCCCGAACACCGGGGAGCTGTTTTTT	CASSSLAPNTGELFF
TRBV7-8	.	.	TRBJ2-6	TGTGCCAGCAGCTTCGGTAGCTCTGGGGCCAACGTCCTGACTTTC	CASSFGSSGANVLTF
TRBV24-1	TRBD1	.	TRBJ2-2	TGTGCCACCAGTGGGGACAGGGGCAGAACCGGGGAGCTGTTTTTT	CATSGDRGRTGELFF
TRBV24-1	.	.	TRBJ1-3	TGTGCCACCAGTGATACAGGGCCTGCTGGAAACACCATATATTTT	CATSDTGPAGNTIYF
TRBV7-9	.	many	TRBJ1-6	TGTGCCAGCAGCTTAGATCAGGGATCGTGGTCACCCCTCCACTTT	CASSLDQGSWSPLHF
TRBV10-3	TRBD1	many	TRBJ1-5	TGTGCCATCAGCCAGACAGGGGGGAGTCAGCCCCAGCATTTT	CAISQTGGSQPQHF
TRBV7-9	TRBD1	.	TRBJ1-3	TGTGCCAGCAGCTCGGGGGACAGGGGGAACGCTGGAAACACCATATATTTT	CASSSGDRGNAGNTIYF